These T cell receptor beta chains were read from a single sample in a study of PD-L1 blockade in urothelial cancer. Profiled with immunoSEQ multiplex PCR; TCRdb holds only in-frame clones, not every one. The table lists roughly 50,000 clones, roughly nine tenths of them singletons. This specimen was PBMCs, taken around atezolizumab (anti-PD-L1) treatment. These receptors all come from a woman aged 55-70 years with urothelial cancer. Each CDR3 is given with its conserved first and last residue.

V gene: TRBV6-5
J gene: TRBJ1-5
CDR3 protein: CASSGDRAGNQPQHF

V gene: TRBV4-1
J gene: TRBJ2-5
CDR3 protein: CASSQGHSGTQETQYF

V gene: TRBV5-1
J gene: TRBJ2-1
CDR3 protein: CASSLNRGGEQFF

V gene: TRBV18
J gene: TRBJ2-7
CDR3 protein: CASSLYRDAQEQQYF

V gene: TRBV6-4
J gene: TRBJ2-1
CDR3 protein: CASSDSRWSGYNEQFF

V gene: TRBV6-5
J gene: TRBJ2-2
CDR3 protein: CASSYGQYTGELFF

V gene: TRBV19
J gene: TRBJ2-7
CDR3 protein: CASSARGGLPYEQYF

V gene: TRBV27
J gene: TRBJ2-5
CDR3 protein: CASSSSRTSGVPIDQYF

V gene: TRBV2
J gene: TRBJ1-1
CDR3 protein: CASSGWTEKAFF

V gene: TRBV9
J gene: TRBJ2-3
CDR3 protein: CASSVSSATGTDTQYF

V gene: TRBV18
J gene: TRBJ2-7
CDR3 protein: CASSPPDRDLYEQYF